This TCR beta chain was sequenced during a study of shared clonotypes between healthy human individuals. Donation came from healthy HIV-negative adults that had no recent acute infections or vaccinations. CD45RA-negative memory and CD45RA+ naive subsets were split from the CD4+ cells. This CDR3 comprises 13 residues. Germline V gene data show CDR1 as LNHDA and CDR2 as SQIVND (reference sequence). V shed 5 bases and J 3 bases; nucleotides not matched to a gene: 4. The assay was immunoSEQ multiplex PCR, and TCRdb's table has in-frame clones only and misses some. The sample consists of 950,000 to 1,100,000 clones, 65% to 80% of them appearing once.

This sequence joins TRBV19 and TRBJ2-7; 7 nucleotides match TRBD1. This sequence was found in a man between 18 and 29 years old in good health. Sequenced sample: memory CD4+ T cells sorted from blood. Subset noted: CD45RA-negative fraction. The CDR3 region is CASSPTGLYEQYF. The CDR3 region has the DNA TGTGCCAGTAGTCCGACAGGGCTCTACGAGCAGTACTTC.